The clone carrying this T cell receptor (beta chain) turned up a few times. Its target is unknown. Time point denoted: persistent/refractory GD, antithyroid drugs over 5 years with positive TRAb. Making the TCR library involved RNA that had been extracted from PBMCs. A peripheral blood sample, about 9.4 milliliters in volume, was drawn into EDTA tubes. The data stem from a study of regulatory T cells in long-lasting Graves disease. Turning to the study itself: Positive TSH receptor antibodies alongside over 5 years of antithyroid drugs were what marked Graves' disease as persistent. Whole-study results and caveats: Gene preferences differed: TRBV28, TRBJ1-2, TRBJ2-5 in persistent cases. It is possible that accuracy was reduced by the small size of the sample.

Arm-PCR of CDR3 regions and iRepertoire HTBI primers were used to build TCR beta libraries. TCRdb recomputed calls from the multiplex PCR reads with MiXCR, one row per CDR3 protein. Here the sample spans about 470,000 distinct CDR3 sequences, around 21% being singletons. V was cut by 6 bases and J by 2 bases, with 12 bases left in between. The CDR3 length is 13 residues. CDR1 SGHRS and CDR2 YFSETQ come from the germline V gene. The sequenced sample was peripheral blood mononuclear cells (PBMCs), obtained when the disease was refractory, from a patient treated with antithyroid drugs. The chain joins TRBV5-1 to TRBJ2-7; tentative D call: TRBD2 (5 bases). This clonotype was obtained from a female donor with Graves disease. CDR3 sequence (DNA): TGCGCCAGCAAAATCGGGGTAACCTACGAGCAGTACTTC. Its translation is CASKIGVTYEQYF.